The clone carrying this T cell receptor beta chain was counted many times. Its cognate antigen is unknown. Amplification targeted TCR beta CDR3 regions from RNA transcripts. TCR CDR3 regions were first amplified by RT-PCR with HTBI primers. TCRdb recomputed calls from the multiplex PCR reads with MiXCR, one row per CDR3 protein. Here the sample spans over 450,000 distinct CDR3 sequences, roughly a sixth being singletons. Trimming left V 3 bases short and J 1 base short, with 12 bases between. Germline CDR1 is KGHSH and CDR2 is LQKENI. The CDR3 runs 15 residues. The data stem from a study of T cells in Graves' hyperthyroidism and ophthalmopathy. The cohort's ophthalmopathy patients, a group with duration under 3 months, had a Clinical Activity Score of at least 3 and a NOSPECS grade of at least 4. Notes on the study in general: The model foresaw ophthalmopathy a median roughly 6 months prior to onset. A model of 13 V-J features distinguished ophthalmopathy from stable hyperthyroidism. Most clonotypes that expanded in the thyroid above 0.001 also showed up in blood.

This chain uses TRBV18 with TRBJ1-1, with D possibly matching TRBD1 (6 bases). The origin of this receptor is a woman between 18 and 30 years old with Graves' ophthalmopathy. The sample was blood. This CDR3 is CASSPSQGGNTEAFF. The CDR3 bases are TGTGCCAGCTCACCTTCACAGGGAGGGAACACTGAAGCTTTCTTT.